This TCR beta chain originates from a study of blood T cell repertoires in COVID-19. As for the study in general: Samples of COVID-19 (acute and convalescent) were obtained from the United States, Italy and Spain. PBMCs, B-cell-depleted T cells, or T cells were the source of the cDNA or gDNA that made up the material.

Original data processing: Estimated nucleated cell counts came from reference gene primer amplification. TCRdb's table, derived via immunoSEQ multiplex PCR, lists solely in-frame clones and lacks some. Clonal size and the V and J genes are those of that table, whereas D and trimming came from the DNA. The table includes a few hundred thousand clones, roughly 90% detected once. Germline CDR1 and CDR2: SGHAT and FQNNGV. The CDR3 is made up of 15 amino acids. The V and J ends lost 5 bases and 1 base respectively, with 13 bases between them. Sequenced: peripheral blood. This clonotype was obtained from a man aged 25 to 45 with active or convalescent COVID-19. The rearrangement uses TRBV11-2 and TRBJ2-3; D is perhaps TRBD2 (5 bases). CDR3 loop: CASSNNPRGTDTQYF. CDR3 nucleotides: TGTGCCAGCAGCAACAACCCGAGGGGCACAGATACGCAGTATTTT.